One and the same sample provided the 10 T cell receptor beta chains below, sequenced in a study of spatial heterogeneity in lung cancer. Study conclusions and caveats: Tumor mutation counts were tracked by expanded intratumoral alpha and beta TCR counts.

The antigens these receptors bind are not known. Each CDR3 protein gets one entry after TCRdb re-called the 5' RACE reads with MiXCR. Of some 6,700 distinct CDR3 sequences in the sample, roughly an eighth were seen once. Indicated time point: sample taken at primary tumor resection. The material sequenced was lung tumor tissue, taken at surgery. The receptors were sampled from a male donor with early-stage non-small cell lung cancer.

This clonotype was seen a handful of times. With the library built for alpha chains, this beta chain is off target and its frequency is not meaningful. For the CDR3, the DNA is TGTGCCAGCAGCTTGGCTGGGACAAGGAGGGGCAATCAGCCCCAGCATTTT. As protein: CASSLAGTRRGNQPQHF. V gene TRBV5-6 combines with J gene TRBJ1-5; perhaps TRBD1 as D (6 bases). Germline loops: CDR1 SGHDT, CDR2 YYEEEE. This CDR3 spans 17 amino acids. Trimming cost V 0 bases and J 2 bases, with 15 bases left between them.

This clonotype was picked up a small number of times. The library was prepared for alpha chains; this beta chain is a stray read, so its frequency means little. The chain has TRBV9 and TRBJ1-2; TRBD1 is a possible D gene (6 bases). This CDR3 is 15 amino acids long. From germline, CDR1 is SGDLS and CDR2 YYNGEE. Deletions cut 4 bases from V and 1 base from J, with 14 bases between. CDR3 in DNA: TGTGCCAGCAGCTTAGGGGGAATGGATAACTATGGCTACACCTTC. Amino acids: CASSLGGMDNYGYTF.

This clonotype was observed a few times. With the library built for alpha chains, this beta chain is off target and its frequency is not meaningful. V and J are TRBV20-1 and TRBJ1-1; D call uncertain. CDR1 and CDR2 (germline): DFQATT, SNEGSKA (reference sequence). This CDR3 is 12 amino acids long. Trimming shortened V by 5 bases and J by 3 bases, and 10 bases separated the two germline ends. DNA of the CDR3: TGCAGTGCTCGCAGACGGGACACTGAAGCTTTCTTT. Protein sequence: CSARRRDTEAFF.

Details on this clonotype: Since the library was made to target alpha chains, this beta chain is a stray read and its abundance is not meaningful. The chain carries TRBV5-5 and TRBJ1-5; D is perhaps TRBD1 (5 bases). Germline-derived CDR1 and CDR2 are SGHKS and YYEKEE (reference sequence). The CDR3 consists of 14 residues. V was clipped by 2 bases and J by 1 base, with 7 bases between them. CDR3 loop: CASSLEGSNQPQHF. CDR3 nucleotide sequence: TGTGCCAGCAGCTTAGAGGGGAGCAATCAGCCCCAGCATTTT.

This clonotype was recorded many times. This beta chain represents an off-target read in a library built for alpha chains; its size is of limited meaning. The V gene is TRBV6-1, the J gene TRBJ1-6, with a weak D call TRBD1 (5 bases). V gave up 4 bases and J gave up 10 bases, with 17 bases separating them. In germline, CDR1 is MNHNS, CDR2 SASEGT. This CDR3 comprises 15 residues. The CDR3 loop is CASSGRGGTGSPLHF. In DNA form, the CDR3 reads TGTGCCAGCAGTGGACGGGGGGGTACGGGGTCACCCCTCCACTTT.

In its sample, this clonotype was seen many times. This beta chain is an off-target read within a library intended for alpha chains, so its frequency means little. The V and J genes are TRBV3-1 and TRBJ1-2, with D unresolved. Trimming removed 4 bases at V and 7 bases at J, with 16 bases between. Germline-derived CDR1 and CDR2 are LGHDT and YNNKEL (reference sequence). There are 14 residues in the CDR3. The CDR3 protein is CASSPPGWTGGYTF. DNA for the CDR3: TGTGCCAGCAGCCCCCCCGGGTGGACTGGTGGCTACACCTTC.

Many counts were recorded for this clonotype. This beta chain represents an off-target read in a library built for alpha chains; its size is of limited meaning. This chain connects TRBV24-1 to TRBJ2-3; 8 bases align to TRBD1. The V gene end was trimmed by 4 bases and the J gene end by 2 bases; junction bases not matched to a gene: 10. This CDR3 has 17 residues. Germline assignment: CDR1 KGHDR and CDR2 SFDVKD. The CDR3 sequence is CATSDIAGTGHTDTQYF. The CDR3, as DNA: TGTGCCACCAGTGACATTGCCGGGACAGGACACACAGATACGCAGTATTTT.

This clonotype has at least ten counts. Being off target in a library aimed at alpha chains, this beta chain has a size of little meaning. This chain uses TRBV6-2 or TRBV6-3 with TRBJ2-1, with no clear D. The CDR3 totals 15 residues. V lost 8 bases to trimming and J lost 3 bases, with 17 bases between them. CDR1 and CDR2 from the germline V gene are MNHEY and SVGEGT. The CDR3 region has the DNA TGTGCCAGCTCACCCCTGGCTCCCCTCTACAATGAGCAGTTCTTC. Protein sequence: CASSPLAPLYNEQFF.

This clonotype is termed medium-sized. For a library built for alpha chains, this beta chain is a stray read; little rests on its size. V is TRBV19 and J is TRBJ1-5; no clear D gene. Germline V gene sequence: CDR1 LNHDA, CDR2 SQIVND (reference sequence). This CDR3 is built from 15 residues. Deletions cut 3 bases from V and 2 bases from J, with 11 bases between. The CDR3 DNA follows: TGTGCCAGTAGTATCGGGGTGGGAGGCAATCAGCCCCAGCATTTT. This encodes CASSIGVGGNQPQHF.

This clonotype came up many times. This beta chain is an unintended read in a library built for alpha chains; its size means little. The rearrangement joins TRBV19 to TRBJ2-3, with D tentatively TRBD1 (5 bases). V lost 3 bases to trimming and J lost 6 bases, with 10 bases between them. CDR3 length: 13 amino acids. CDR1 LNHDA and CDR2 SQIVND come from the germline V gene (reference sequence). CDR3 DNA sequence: TGTGCCAGTAGTATGCAGGGATCCGATACGCAGTATTTT. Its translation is CASSMQGSDTQYF.